This TCR beta chain was sequenced in a study of blood T cell repertoires in COVID-19. In the study overall: Acute and convalescent COVID-19 specimens originated in the United States, Italy and Spain.

Produced via immunoSEQ multiplex PCR; TCRdb's table is partial and in-frame only. The table lists 85,000 to 100,000 clones, 87% of them singletons. Those enrolled in Seattle joined during active infection and were followed longitudinally afterward. Sequenced sample: peripheral blood. The receptor comes from a woman aged 55-70 years with COVID-19, enrolled during active disease.

The CDR3 DNA reads TGTGCCAGCAGCTTGCGACAGGTCAATCAGCCCCAGCATTTT. It encodes CASSLRQVNQPQHF. This chain uses TRBV7-2 with TRBJ1-5; a weak D match, TRBD1 (6 bases). Trimming took off 3 bases at V and 3 bases at J, with 9 bases between the two ends. The CDR3 spans 14 residues. Germline V gene data show CDR1 as SGHTA and CDR2 as FQGNSA.